The next 11 T cell receptor beta chains were all read from a single sample in a study of T cell repertoires in cytomegalovirus infection. Their specific antigens are unknown. TCRdb passed the reads through MiXCR, listing each CDR3 protein once. In the table there are a few hundred thousand distinct CDR3 sequences, about 39% of which are singletons. Specimen: cultured PBMCs, collected from culture after CMV antigen stimulation. The receptors here all came from a human donor in good health (CMV status not recorded). Some clones in this sample may be carry-over from other donors' samples.

This clonotype appeared a few times. V gene TRBV6-5 combines with J gene TRBJ2-7; 10 nucleotides line up with TRBD2. The CDR3 runs 15 residues. CDR1 is MNHEY, CDR2 SVGAGI, per germline. The ends lost 0 bases at V and 5 bases at J; junction bases unmatched: 4. In nucleotides, the CDR3 is TGTGCCAGCAGTTACTCTCTAGCGGGAGTGAACGAGCAGTACTTC. This gives the protein CASSYSLAGVNEQYF.

The rearrangement uses TRBV20-1 and TRBJ2-7; D possibly corresponds to TRBD2 (5 bases). This CDR3 spans 14 amino acids. The V gene's germline CDR1 is DFQATT and CDR2 SNEGSKA (reference sequence). Trimming left V 3 bases short and J 6 bases short, with 18 bases between. For the CDR3, the DNA is TGCAGTGCTAGCGACCGGCGCACCGCGGGCGAGCAGTACTTC. Translating gives CSASDRRTAGEQYF.

CDR3 in DNA: TGTGCCAGCAGCGGGGGACAAGGGGAATACGAGCAGTACTTC. The encoded protein is CASSGGQGEYEQYF. J is TRBJ2-7 and V is TRBV5-6; D is possibly TRBD1 (6 bases). Germline-derived CDR1 and CDR2 are SGHDT and YYEEEE. Trimming left V 4 bases short and J 4 bases short, with 15 bases between. CDR3 length: 14 residues.

This chain uses TRBV7-2 with TRBJ2-3, with no clear D. The V gene's germline CDR1 is SGHTA and CDR2 FQGNSA. The V gene lost 2 bases and the J gene lost 6 bases, with 9 bases spanning the gap. The CDR3 is 13 amino acids. The CDR3 protein is CASSLLRRDTQYF. The CDR3 nucleotides read TGTGCCAGCAGCTTACTCCGGCGGGATACGCAGTATTTT.

The chain carries TRBV12-3 or TRBV12-4 and TRBJ2-2; the D call may be TRBD1 or TRBD2 (5 bases each). The V and J ends lost 11 bases and 5 bases respectively, with 15 bases between them. The CDR3 extends over 13 amino acids. The CDR3 region has the DNA TGTGCCTGCATGTCGTGGGGGACCGGGGAGCTGTTTTTT. It codes for CACMSWGTGELFF.

This clonotype was detected only a few times. The CDR3 is CSAPSDRGLWGNSPLHF. The CDR3 DNA sequence: TGCAGTGCACCCTCTGACAGGGGGTTATGGGGTAATTCACCCCTCCACTTT. V gene TRBV20-1 combines with J gene TRBJ1-6; TRBD1 matches 9 bases. CDR1 is DFQATT and CDR2 is SNEGSKA in the germline V gene (reference sequence). Losses at the gene ends were 6 bases for V and 6 bases for J; bases not matched to a gene: 15. The CDR3 spans 17 residues.

The V gene is TRBV12-3 or TRBV12-4, the J gene TRBJ2-5; TRBD2 matches 12 bases. Unmatched junction bases numbered 6, after V lost 6 bases and J lost 4 bases. This CDR3 contains 15 residues. The CDR3 coding sequence is TGTGCCAGCAGGTCCTCACTAGCGGGAGGAGAGACCCAGTACTTC. Its protein is CASRSSLAGGETQYF.

This clonotype has only one observation. The genes are TRBV7-2 and TRBJ2-7; possibly TRBD1 or TRBD2 for D (5 bases each). The V gene lost 5 bases and the J gene lost 1 base, with 18 bases spanning the gap. The CDR3 runs 16 residues. Germline CDR1 is SGHTA and CDR2 is FQGNSA. CDR3 residues: CASSPGLVATSYEQYF. For the CDR3, the DNA is TGTGCCAGCAGCCCAGGGTTGGTAGCGACGTCCTACGAGCAGTACTTC.

In its sample, this clonotype was seen a few times. The chain is built from TRBV12-3 or TRBV12-4 and TRBJ1-3; no definite D call. The V end was cut by 8 bases, the J end by 4 bases, with 9 bases between. This CDR3 comprises 12 residues. CDR3 DNA sequence: TGTGCCAGCTGCTGGACCGGAAACACCATATATTTT. Protein sequence: CASCWTGNTIYF.

This clonotype has more than one count but fewer than ten. The J gene is TRBJ2-3, the V gene TRBV6-1; tentative D call: TRBD2 (5 bases). This CDR3 region has 14 residues. Germline CDR1 MNHNS, CDR2 SASEGT. Trimming pared 4 bases from V and 3 bases from J, leaving 11 bases between. The CDR3 coding sequence is TGTGCCAGCAGTGTCGGACCGGGGACAGATACGCAGTATTTT. It is translated as CASSVGPGTDTQYF.

The chain is built from TRBV4-3 and TRBJ2-3; 10 bases map to TRBD1. This CDR3 contains 16 residues. Germline assignment: CDR1 LGHNA and CDR2 YSLEER. J gave up 3 bases and V 4 bases, and 7 bases lay outside the gene matches. The CDR3 region has the DNA TGCGCCAGCAGCCGCCAGGGACAGGGGTGGACAGATACGCAGTATTTT. The encoded protein is CASSRQGQGWTDTQYF.